The present entry profiles one T cell receptor (beta chain) with its context. The sample comes from a study of blood T cell repertoires in COVID-19. Study-wide context: The analysed material was cDNA or gDNA that came from T cells, B-cell-depleted T cells, or PBMCs.

Profiled with immunoSEQ multiplex PCR; TCRdb holds only in-frame clones, not every one. Here the sample spans about 200,000 clones, approximately 81% being singletons. The germline V gene encodes CDR1 SGHAT and CDR2 FQNNGV. V dropped 9 bases and J dropped 3 bases, with 15 bases sitting between them. This CDR3 comprises 13 residues. The TCR comes from a person aged 70 to 85 with COVID-19, enrolled during active disease. The chain links TRBV11-2 to TRBJ2-7, with D possibly being TRBD2 (5 bases). The material sequenced was peripheral blood. CDR3 protein: CASSPDSLYEQYF. CDR3 in DNA: TGTGCCAGTTCTCCGGACTCACTCTACGAGCAGTACTTC.